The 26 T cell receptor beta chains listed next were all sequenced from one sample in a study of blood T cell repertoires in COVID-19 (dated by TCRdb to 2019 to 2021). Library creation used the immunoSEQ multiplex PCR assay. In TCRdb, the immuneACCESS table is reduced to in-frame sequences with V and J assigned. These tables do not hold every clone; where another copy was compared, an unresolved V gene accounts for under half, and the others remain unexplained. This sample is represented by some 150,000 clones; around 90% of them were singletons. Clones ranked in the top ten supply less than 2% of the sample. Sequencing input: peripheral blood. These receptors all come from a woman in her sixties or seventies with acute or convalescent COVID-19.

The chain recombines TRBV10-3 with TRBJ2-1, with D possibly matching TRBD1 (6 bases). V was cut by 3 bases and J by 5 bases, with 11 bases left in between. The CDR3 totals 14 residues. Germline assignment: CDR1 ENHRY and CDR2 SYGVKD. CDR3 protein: CAISDGDIHNEQFF. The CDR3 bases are TGTGCCATCAGTGACGGGGACATCCACAATGAGCAGTTCTTC.

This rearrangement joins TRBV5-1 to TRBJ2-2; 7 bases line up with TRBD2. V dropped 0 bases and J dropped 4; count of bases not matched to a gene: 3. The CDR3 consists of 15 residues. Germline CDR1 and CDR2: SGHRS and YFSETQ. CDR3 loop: CASSLGGGSTGELFF. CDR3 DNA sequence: TGCGCCAGCAGCTTGGGCGGGGGTAGCACCGGGGAGCTGTTTTTT. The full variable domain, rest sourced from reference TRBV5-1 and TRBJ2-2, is KAGVTQTPRYLIKTRGQQVTLSCSPISGHRSVSWYQQTPGQGLQFLFEYFSETQRNKGNFPGRFSGRQFSNSRSEMNVSTLELGDSALYLCASSLGGGSTGELFFGEGSRLTVL.

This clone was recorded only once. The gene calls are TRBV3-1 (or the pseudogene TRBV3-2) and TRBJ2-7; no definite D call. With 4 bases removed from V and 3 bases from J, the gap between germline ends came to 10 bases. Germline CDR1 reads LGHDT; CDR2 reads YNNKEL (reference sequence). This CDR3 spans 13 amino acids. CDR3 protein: CASSLRPGYEQYF. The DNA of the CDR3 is TGTGCCAGCAGCCTGAGGCCCGGCTACGAGCAGTACTTC.

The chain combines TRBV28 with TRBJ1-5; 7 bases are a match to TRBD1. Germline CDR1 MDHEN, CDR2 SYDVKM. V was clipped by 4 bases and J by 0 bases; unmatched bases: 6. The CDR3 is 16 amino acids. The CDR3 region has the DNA TGTGCCAGCAGTTCCAGGGACAGTTATAGCAATCAGCCCCAGCATTTT. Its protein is CASSSRDSYSNQPQHF.

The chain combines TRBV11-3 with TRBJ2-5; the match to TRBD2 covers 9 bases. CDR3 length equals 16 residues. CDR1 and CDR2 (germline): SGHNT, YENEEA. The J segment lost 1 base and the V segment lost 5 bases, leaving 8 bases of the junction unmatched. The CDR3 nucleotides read TGTGCCAGCAGCGAACTAGCGGGCAACGCCCAAGAGACCCAGTACTTC. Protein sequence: CASSELAGNAQETQYF.

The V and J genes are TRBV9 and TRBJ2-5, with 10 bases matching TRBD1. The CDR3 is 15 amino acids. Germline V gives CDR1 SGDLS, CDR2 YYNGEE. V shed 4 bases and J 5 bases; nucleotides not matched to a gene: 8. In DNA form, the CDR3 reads TGTGCCAGCAGCCCTCGGGACAGGGGATTGGAGACCCAGTACTTC. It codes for CASSPRDRGLETQYF.

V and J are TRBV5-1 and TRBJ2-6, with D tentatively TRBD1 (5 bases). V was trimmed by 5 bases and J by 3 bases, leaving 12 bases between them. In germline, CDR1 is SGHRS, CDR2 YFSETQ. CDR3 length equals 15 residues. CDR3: CASRPAGNGANVLTF. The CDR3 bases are TGCGCCAGCAGGCCCGCAGGGAATGGGGCCAACGTCCTGACTTTC. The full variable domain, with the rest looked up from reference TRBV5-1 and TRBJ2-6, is KAGVTQTPRYLIKTRGQQVTLSCSPISGHRSVSWYQQTPGQGLQFLFEYFSETQRNKGNFPGRFSGRQFSNSRSEMNVSTLELGDSALYLCASRPAGNGANVLTFGAGSRLTVL.

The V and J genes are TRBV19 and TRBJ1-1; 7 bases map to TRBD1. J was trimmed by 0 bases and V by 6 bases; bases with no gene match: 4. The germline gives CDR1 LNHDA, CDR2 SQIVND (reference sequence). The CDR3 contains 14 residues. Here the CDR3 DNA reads TGTGCCAGTAGCGTTACAGGGGTGAACACTGAAGCTTTCTTT. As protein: CASSVTGVNTEAFF.

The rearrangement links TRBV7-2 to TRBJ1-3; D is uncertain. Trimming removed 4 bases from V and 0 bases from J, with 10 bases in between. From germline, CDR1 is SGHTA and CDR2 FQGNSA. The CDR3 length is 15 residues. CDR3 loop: CASSSALSSGNTIYF. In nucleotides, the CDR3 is TGTGCCAGCAGCTCAGCACTGAGCTCTGGAAACACCATATATTTT.

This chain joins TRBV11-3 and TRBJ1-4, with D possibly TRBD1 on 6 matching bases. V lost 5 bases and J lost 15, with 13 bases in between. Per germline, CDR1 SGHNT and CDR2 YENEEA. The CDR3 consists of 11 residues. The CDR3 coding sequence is TGTGCCAGCAGCCTATTCCCAGGGGTGTTTTTT. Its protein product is CASSLFPGVFF.

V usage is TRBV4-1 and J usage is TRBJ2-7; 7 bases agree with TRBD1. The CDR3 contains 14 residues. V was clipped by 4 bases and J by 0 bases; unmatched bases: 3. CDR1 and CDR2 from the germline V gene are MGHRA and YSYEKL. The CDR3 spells CASSRGTVSYEQYF. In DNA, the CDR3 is TGCGCCAGCAGCCGAGGGACAGTCTCCTACGAGCAGTACTTC.

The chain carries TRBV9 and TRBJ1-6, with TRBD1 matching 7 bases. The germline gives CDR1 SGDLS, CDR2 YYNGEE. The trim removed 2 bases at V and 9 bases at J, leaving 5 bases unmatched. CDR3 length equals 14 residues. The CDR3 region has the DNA TGTGCCAGCAGCGTGCGACAGGGAGCTTCACCCCTCCACTTT. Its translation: CASSVRQGASPLHF.

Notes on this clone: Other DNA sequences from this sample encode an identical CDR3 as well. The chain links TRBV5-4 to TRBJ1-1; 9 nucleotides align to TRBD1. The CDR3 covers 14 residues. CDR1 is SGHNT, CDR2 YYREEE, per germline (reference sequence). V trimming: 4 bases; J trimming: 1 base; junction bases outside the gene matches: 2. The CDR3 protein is CASSPGQGNTEAFF. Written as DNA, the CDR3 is TGTGCCAGCAGCCCGGGACAGGGGAACACTGAAGCTTTCTTT.

The CDR3 region has the DNA TGTGCCAGCAGTGCCTCGCGGGAGACCCAGTACTTC. This encodes CASSASRETQYF. The chain uses TRBV27 and TRBJ2-5; D not resolved. Trimming cost V 5 bases and J 5 bases, with 9 bases left between them. Germline V lookup: CDR1 MNHEY, CDR2 SMNVEV (reference sequence). This CDR3 region has 12 residues.

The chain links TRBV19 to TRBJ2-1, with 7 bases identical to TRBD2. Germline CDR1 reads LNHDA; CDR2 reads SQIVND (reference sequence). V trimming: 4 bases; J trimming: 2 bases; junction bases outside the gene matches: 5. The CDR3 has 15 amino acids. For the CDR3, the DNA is TGTGCCAGTAGTACTCAGGCGGGGGCCTACAATGAGCAGTTCTTC. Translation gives CASSTQAGAYNEQFF.

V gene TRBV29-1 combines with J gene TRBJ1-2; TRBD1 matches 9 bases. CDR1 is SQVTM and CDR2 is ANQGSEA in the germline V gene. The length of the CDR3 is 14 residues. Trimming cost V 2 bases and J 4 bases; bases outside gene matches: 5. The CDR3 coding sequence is TGCAGCGTTGAAATCCCGGGACAGGGCTATGGCTACACCTTC. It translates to CSVEIPGQGYGYTF. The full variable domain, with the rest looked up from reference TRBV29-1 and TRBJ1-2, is SAVISQKPSRDICQRGTSLTIQCQVDSQVTMMFWYRQQPGQSLTLIATANQGSEATYESGFVIDKFPISRPNLTFSTLTVSNMSPEDSSIYLCSVEIPGQGYGYTFGSGTRLTVV.

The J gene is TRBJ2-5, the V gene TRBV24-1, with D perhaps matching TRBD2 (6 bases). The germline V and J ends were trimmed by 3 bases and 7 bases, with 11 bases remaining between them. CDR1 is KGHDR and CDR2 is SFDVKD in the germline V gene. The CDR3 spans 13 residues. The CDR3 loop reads CATSDGGWGTQYF. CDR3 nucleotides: TGTGCCACCAGTGATGGGGGGTGGGGGACCCAGTACTTC.

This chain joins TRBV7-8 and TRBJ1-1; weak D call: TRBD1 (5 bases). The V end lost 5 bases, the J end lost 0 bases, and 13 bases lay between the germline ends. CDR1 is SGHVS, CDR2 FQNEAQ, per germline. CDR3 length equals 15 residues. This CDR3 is CASSLRGLMNTEAFF. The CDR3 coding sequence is TGTGCCAGCAGCCTCCGGGGGTTAATGAACACTGAAGCTTTCTTT. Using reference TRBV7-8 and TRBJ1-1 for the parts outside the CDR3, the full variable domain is GAGVSQSPRYKVAKRGQDVALRCDPISGHVSLFWYQQALGQGPEFLTYFQNEAQLDKSGLPSDRFFAERPEGSVSTLKIQRTQQEDSAVYLCASSLRGLMNTEAFFGQGTRLTVV.

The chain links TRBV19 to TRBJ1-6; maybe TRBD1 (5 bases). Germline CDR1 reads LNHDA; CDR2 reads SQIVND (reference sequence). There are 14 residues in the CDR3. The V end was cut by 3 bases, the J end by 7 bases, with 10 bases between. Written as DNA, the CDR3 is TGTGCCAGTAGTATTCGCAGGGTCAATTCACCCCTCCACTTT. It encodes CASSIRRVNSPLHF.

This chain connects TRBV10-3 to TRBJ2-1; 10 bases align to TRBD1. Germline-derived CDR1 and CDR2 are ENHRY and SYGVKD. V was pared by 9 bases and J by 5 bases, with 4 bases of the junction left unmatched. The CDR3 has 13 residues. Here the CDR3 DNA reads TGTGCCATGGGGGACAGGGGCGACAATGAGCAGTTCTTC. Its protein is CAMGDRGDNEQFF.

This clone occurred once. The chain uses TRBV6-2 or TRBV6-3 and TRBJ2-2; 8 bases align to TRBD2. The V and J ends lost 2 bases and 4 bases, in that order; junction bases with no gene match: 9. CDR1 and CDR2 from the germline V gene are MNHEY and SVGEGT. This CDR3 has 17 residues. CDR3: CASSYAGGAGATGELFF. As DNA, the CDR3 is TGTGCCAGCAGTTACGCAGGAGGAGCGGGGGCCACCGGGGAGCTGTTTTTT.

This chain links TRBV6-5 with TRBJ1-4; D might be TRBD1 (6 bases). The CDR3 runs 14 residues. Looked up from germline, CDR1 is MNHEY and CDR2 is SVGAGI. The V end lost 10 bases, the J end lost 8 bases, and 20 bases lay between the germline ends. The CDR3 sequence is CAIGTGKDDEKLFF. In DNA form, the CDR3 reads TGTGCCATCGGTACAGGGAAGGACGACGAAAAACTGTTTTTT.

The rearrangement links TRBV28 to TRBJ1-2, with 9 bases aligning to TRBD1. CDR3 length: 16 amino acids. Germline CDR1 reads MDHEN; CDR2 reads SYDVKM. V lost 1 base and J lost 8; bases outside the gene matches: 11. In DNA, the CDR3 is TGTGCCAGCAGTTTATCCACAGGGGGCGCAATCGGAGGCTACACCTTC. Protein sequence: CASSLSTGGAIGGYTF.

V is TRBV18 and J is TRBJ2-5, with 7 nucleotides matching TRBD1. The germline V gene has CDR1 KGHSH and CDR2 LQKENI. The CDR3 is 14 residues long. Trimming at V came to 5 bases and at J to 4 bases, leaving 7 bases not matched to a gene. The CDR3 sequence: CASSTQGSGETQYF. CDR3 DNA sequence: TGTGCCAGCTCAACACAGGGGTCGGGAGAGACCCAGTACTTC.

The CDR3 DNA reads as TGTGCCAGCAGTTTCCCTAGCGGGGGGGCCGGTTTTAACAAAAACATTCAGTACTTC. It specifies CASSFPSGGAGFNKNIQYF. This chain connects TRBV6-2 or TRBV6-3 to TRBJ2-4; 12 bases line up with TRBD2. The V gene's germline CDR1 is MNHEY and CDR2 SVGEGT. The length of the CDR3 is 19 residues. Unmatched junction bases numbered 13, after V lost 4 bases and J lost 3 bases.

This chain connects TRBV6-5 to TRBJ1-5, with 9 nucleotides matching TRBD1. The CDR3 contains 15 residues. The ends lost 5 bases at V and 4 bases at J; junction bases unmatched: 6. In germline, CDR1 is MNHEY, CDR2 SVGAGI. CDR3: CASSPTGTGNQPQHF. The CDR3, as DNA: TGTGCCAGCAGTCCGACCGGGACAGGGAATCAGCCCCAGCATTTT.